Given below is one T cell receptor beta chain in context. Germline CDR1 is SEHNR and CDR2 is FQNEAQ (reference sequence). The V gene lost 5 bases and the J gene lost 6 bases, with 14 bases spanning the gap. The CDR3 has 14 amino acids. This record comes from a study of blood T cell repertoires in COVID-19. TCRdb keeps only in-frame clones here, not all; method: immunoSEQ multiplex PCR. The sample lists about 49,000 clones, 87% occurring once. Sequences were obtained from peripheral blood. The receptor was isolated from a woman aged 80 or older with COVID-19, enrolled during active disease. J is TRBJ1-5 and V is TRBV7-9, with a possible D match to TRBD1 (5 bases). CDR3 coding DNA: TGTGCCAGCAGCCTCACTGGGGGGGGTCAGCCCCAGCATTTT. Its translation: CASSLTGGGQPQHF.